This T cell receptor beta chain was identified in a study of T cells in Graves' hyperthyroidism and ophthalmopathy. The TCR beta CDR3 regions underwent amplification using RNA transcripts as the source. The HTBI primer set was used in a first-round RT-PCR of the TCR CDR3. TCRdb used MiXCR to reprocess the multiplex PCR reads, holding one entry per CDR3 protein. The table has about 480,000 distinct CDR3 sequences, 13% to 15% seen once. Only one count was recorded for this clonotype. The sample consisted of blood. This clonotype originated in a woman younger than 30 with Graves' hyperthyroidism.

The CDR3 protein is CAWGGGETQYF. The CDR3 DNA sequence: TGTGCCTGGGGGGGAGGGGAGACCCAGTACTTC. The genes are TRBV30 and TRBJ2-5, with TRBD2 matching 7 bases. Looked up from germline, CDR1 is GTSNPN and CDR2 is SVGIG (reference sequence). The length of the CDR3 is 11 residues. Germline trimming cut 5 bases from V and 5 bases from J; bases unmatched to any gene: 2. The full variable domain, its missing parts supplied by reference TRBV30 and TRBJ2-5, is SQTIHQWPATLVQPVGSPLSLECTVEGTSNPNLYWYRQAAGRGLQLLFYSVGIGQISSEVPQNLSASRPQDRQFILSSKKLLLSDSGFYLCAWGGGETQYFGPGTRLLVL.